What follows is one TCR beta chain and its context. The data were obtained in a study of T cells in Graves' hyperthyroidism and ophthalmopathy. Diagnostic assessment was based on clinical symptoms, serum thyroxine and TRAb, thyroid ultrasound and orbital computed tomography. V gave up 6 bases and J gave up 6 bases; unmatched junction bases: 4. The CDR3 contains 14 residues. Germline V CDR1 and CDR2: SEHNR, FQNEAQ (reference sequence). Amplification of TCR beta CDR3 regions was performed using RNA transcripts as template. A first-round RT-PCR of the TCR CDR3 used the HTBI primer set. TCRdb processed the multiplex PCR reads anew with MiXCR; each CDR3 protein has one entry. The table records around 490,000 distinct CDR3 sequences, about 20% of them present only once.

The source of this sequence is a man in his forties with Graves' ophthalmopathy. This rearrangement joins TRBV7-9 to TRBJ2-2, with 10 positions matching TRBD2. The material sequenced was blood. The CDR3 region has the DNA TGTGCCAGCAGTACAGCGGGAGGGCCCGGGGAGCTGTTTTTT. Translation: CASSTAGGPGELFF.